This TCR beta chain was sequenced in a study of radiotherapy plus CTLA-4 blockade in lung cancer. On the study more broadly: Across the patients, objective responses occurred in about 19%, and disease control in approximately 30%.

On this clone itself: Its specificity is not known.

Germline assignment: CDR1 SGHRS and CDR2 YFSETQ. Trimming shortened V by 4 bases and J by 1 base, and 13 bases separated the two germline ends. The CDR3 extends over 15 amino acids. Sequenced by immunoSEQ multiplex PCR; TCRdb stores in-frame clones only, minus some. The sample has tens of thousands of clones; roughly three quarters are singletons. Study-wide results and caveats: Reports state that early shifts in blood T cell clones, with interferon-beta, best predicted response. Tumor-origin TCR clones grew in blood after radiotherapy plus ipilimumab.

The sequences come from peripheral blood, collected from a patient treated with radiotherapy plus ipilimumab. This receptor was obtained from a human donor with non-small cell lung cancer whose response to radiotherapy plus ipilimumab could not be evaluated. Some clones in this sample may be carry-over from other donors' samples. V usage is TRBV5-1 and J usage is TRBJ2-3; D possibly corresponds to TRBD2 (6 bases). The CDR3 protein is CASSRGTLGTDTQYF. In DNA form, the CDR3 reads TGCGCCAGCAGCCGTGGGACTCTGGGCACAGATACGCAGTATTTT.